These T cell receptor beta chains were read from a single sample in a study of shared clonotypes between healthy human individuals. Sequencing was performed with immunoSEQ multiplex PCR; in TCRdb, only in-frame clones are kept and a portion is missing. The sample records 2,500,000 or so clones, 80% to 95% being singletons. Material for sequencing was naive CD4+ T cells from PBMCs. All receptors come from a man aged 18 to 30 in good health. Some clones in this sample may be carry-over from other donors' samples. Each CDR3 is given without its conserved first and last residue. Fields, in order: V gene, J gene, CDR3 protein.

V: TRBV10-3; J: TRBJ2-3; CDR3: AISESADLGSWTDTQY
V: TRBV6-5; J: TRBJ2-2; CDR3: ASSYSRRGTGELF
V: TRBV4-1; J: TRBJ2-7; CDR3: ASSQVEGRAYEQY
V: TRBV19; J: TRBJ2-2; CDR3: ASSITGNKLTGELF
V: TRBV5-4; J: TRBJ2-4; CDR3: ASSLPGAGENIQY
V: TRBV7-9; J: TRBJ2-5; CDR3: ASSSGGGSQETQY
V: TRBV18; J: TRBJ2-5; CDR3: ASSQPRETQY
V: TRBV28; J: TRBJ2-2; CDR3: ASSLGSRDTGELF
V: TRBV6-1; J: TRBJ2-5; CDR3: ASSVEGAVAQY
V: TRBV18; J: TRBJ1-2; CDR3: ASSPLDSPNYGYT
V: TRBV11-2; J: TRBJ2-5; CDR3: ASSLHWAPQDETQY
V: TRBV5-1; J: TRBJ1-5; CDR3: ASSSGQGDQPQH
V: TRBV7-9; J: TRBJ2-1; CDR3: ASSLGESPYNEQF
V: TRBV29-1; J: TRBJ2-3; CDR3: SVRGRATDTQY
V: TRBV6-6; J: TRBJ2-3; CDR3: ASADRGRPDTQY
V: TRBV11-3; J: .; CDR3: ASSTSGSYEQY
V: TRBV7-8; J: TRBJ2-2; CDR3: ASSPGRGTGELF
V: TRBV4-1; J: TRBJ2-3; CDR3: ASSQEWGVRPSGRVDTDTQY
V: TRBV7-2; J: TRBJ2-7; CDR3: ASSHGTSGPYEQY
V: TRBV6-6; J: TRBJ2-7; CDR3: ASTLSLKYEQY
V: TRBV11-1; J: TRBJ2-1; CDR3: ASRLPPGQGFYNEQF
V: TRBV19; J: TRBJ2-3; CDR3: ASRHQGDGTDTQY
V: TRBV7-3; J: TRBJ2-2; CDR3: ASSVAGASNGELF
V: TRBV10-3; J: TRBJ2-2; CDR3: AISAQAPPSGELF
V: TRBV28; J: TRBJ1-5; CDR3: ASSSSRGDRNQPQH
V: TRBV5-1; J: TRBJ2-1; CDR3: ASSSGTSGLLSEQF
V: TRBV7-6; J: TRBJ2-5; CDR3: ASSSQTSIEETQY
V: TRBV27; J: TRBJ1-2; CDR3: ASSLKGVEVSGYT
V: TRBV6-6; J: TRBJ1-1; CDR3: ASRAQGIVTEAF
V: TRBV2; J: TRBJ1-5; CDR3: ASSRDRPSNQPQH
V: TRBV27; J: TRBJ2-3; CDR3: ASSFKSGRPTDTQY
V: TRBV4-2; J: TRBJ2-3; CDR3: ASSQLAVDTQY
V: TRBV2; J: TRBJ2-5; CDR3: ASSSLRKETQY
V: TRBV7-9; J: TRBJ2-4; CDR3: ASSLRGTGRENIQY
V: TRBV7-9; J: TRBJ2-1; CDR3: ASSSGTSGYNEQF
V: TRBV7-2; J: TRBJ2-1; CDR3: ASTRGSWREGGNEQF
V: TRBV28; J: TRBJ2-7; CDR3: ASRAAGSKYEQY
V: TRBV30; J: TRBJ2-1; CDR3: AWRQSGGREQF
V: TRBV6-1; J: TRBJ2-2; CDR3: ASTLVSPNTGELF
V: TRBV7-9; J: TRBJ2-5; CDR3: ASRPSGGGQETQY
V: TRBV5-4; J: TRBJ1-1; CDR3: ASSPGQGGTEAF
V: TRBV5-4; J: TRBJ2-3; CDR3: ASSFSGSRDTQY
V: TRBV4-2; J: TRBJ2-7; CDR3: ASSQDPGASEQY
V: TRBV2; J: TRBJ1-2; CDR3: ASSFETAPFFNGYT
V: TRBV7-7; J: TRBJ2-3; CDR3: ASSLDGTSTDTQY
V: TRBV28; J: TRBJ2-5; CDR3: ASSMYRGGETQY
V: TRBV10-1; J: TRBJ2-1; CDR3: ASSVFRGMDEQF
V: TRBV7-3; J: TRBJ2-3; CDR3: ASSSKIGGSPDTQY
V: TRBV7-9; J: TRBJ1-2; CDR3: ASSIVGGQGYT
V: TRBV11-3; J: TRBJ2-3; CDR3: ASSSQGTDTQY